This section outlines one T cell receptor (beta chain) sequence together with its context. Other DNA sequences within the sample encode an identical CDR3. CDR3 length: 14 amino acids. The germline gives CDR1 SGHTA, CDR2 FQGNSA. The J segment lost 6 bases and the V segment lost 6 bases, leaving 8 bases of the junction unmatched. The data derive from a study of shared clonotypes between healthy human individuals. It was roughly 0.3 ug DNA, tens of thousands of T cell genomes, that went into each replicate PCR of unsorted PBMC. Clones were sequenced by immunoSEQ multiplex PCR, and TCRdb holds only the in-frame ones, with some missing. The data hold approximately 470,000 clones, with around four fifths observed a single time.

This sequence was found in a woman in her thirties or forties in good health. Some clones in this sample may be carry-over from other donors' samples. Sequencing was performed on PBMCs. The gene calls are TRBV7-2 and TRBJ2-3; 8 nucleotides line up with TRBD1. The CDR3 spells CASRSGQGEDTQYF. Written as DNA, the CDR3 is TGTGCCAGCAGATCAGGACAGGGTGAGGATACGCAGTATTTT.